Listed here is a single TCR beta chain. No antigen is known for it. No much larger clone exists at a distance of one base, and base qualities are not known. Adults with ileal or ileocolonic Crohn's disease and an indication for ileocolonic resection were eligible for inclusion. Before DNA extraction, whole ileal mucosal biopsies were kept frozen at -80 degrees C. A TRizol-based method was used to extract genomic DNA from the frozen whole biopsies, and the DNA was quantified with a NanoDrop 2000 spectrophotometer. Around 460 nanograms of biopsy DNA per sample were submitted for commercial TCRB immunosequencing. CDR3 regions were amplified from genomic DNA by Adaptive Biotechnology using a two-step, amplification bias-controlled multiplex PCR. Primers covering every V and J gene segment were used in the first PCR, while barcodes and Illumina adapters were added in the second PCR. CDR3 libraries were sequenced on an Illumina instrument. The original methods were these. The analysis drew on both the pipelines supplied by the vendor and custom analysis of the raw data in R/Bioconductor running R version 3.3.0. Clonality, ranging from 0 to 1, was calculated as the inverse of the normalised Shannon entropy of all productive clones. High-frequency clones were defined as the share of the repertoire taken up by the top 100 clones, keeping only clones that passed a 95% confidence test. Overlap between samples was measured with the Morisita-Horn index, while repertoire diversity was measured with the Simpson index. As stored in TCRdb, this immuneACCESS dataset retains in-frame rearrangements with V and J assigned. A fraction of the clones does not appear; measured against another copy, unresolved V genes explain less than half of the discrepancy, and the remainder lacks a known reason. V and J calls and clone size come straight from that table; D and trimming were deduced from the DNA. For this sample the table gives approximately 15,000 clones, of which roughly 80% were detected only once. The leading ten clones occupy 4.2% of the sample.

This sample was included in a study of T cell repertoires in ileal Crohn's disease (dated by TCRdb to 2018 to 2020). Notes on the research overall: At the time of surgery, about a third of patients were active smokers, and the median duration of disease was approximately eight years. Every patient underwent surgery because of a complication, which was stricturing disease in around 60% and penetrating disease in about 40%. The study ran alongside a multicentre cohort designed to identify predictors of early endoscopic recurrence after ileocolonic resection. A prospective multicentre cohort supplied the roughly 57 Crohn's disease patients whose TCR repertoires were analysed. Postoperative therapy was given to about half of the patients, with thiopurines administered to ten to eleven patients and anti-TNF agents administered to fewer than 20 patients. A total of roughly 170 mucosal samples from some 50 patients were sequenced, collected from several sites on the surgical specimen as well as at postoperative endoscopy. Endoscopic postoperative recurrence was defined as a Rutgeerts score above i0. Results and caveats for the whole study, not just this receptor: Endoscopic recurrence was found to be associated with higher high-frequency clone percentages at surgery, and recurrence was observed in all patients with clonality above 26.8% (18/57). Compared with CD4 T cells, sorted CD8 T cells contained more high-frequency clones, which suggests that the mucosal expansions were mostly CD8. Only a subgroup of patients, of unstated size, had their mucosal CD4 and CD8 T cells sorted and sequenced. Compared with non-smokers, patients who were active smokers at surgery showed a significantly higher proportion of clonal expansions (approximately 26% vs 20%, p=0.02).

The CDR3, from cysteine to phenylalanine, totals 15 residues. Only the CDR3 portion is preserved as DNA: 45 bases, with reading frame beginning at the first base. CDR1 and CDR2, per the germline V gene, are SGHRS and YFSETQ. Clipping removes 1 base from V and 7 bases from J, with 6 as the unmatched junction base count. The receptor comes from an adult with Crohn's disease. In this chain, TRBV5-1 is recombined with TRBJ2-1; 9 central bases correspond to TRBD2. Input material: ileal tissue. CDR3 reads: CASSLLAGGSNEQFF. The DNA is TGCGCCAGCAGCTTGCTGGCGGGGGGGAGTAATGAGCAGTTCTTC.